This is a list of T cell receptor beta chains from one sample in a study of CD8 T cells in ankylosing spondylitis. TCRdb redid the calling of the 5' RACE reads with MiXCR, one entry per CDR3 protein. Of some 330,000 distinct CDR3 sequences listed, 6.5% to 10% are singletons. What was sequenced was blood, either unsorted or a sorted T cell fraction (not recorded which). All receptors come from a male donor with ankylosing spondylitis. CDR3s include the opening cysteine and the closing phenylalanine or tryptophan. A D gene is named only where the DNA matches it firmly. Clone size, where shown, is once, few, many, or a class for clones that have expanded.

>.|TRBV6-1|few|TRBJ2-7|14
CASSGGGYSYEQYF
TGTGCCAGCAGTGGGGGAGGTTACTCCTACGAGCAGTACTTC
>.|TRBV12-3/TRBV12-4|few|TRBJ2-1|10
CATGPNEQFF
TGTGCCACAGGGCCCAATGAGCAGTTCTTC
>.|TRBV7-2|.|TRBJ1-4|14
CASRYPGGNEKLFF
TGTGCCAGCAGATATCCGGGGGGCAATGAAAAACTGTTTTTT
>.|TRBV6-2/TRBV6-3|.|TRBJ1-5|13
CASSYSTTSAQHF
TGTGCCAGCAGTTACTCGACAACGTCGGCCCAGCATTTT
>.|TRBV20-1|.|TRBJ2-4|17
CSARDPRLGIAKNIQYF
TGCAGTGCTAGAGATCCGCGCTTGGGAATAGCCAAAAACATTCAGTACTTC
>.|TRBV6-1|.|TRBJ1-5|15
CASSPDNDSNQPQHF
TGTGCCAGCAGTCCCGACAACGATAGCAATCAGCCCCAGCATTTT
>.|TRBV2|many|TRBJ1-3|14
CASEARVAGNTIYF
TGTGCCAGCGAGGCGCGGGTAGCCGGAAACACCATATATTTT
>.|TRBV5-6|few|TRBJ2-5|14
CASTYGSPRETQYF
TGTGCCAGCACTTACGGGTCCCCTAGGGAGACCCAGTACTTC
>.|TRBV10-3|few|TRBJ1-1|12
CAIGGPNTEAFF
TGTGCCATCGGGGGACCGAACACTGAAGCTTTCTTT
>TRBD2|TRBV4-1|.|TRBJ2-4|14
CASSQDRSGDIQYF
TGCGCCAGCAGCCAAGACCGCAGCGGGGACATTCAGTACTTC
>TRBD1|TRBV6-1|few|TRBJ1-6|18
CASRDDLGTAIYNSPLHF
TGTGCCAGCAGGGACGACTTAGGGACAGCCATCTATAATTCACCCCTCCACTTT
>.|TRBV3-1|many|TRBJ1-5|13
CASSQDRLQPQHF
TGTGCCAGCAGCCAAGATCGTCTTCAGCCCCAGCATTTT
>TRBD1|TRBV7-9|few|TRBJ2-4|16
CASSLVRGLGKNIQYF
TGTGCCAGCAGCTTAGTCAGGGGGCTTGGCAAAAACATTCAGTACTTC
>.|TRBV15|.|TRBJ1-5|16
CATSRDATGWSQPQHF
TGTGCCACCAGCAGAGACGCGACAGGCTGGAGTCAGCCCCAGCATTTT
>.|TRBV29-1|many|TRBJ1-5|13
CSVEGGRDQPQHF
TGCAGCGTTGAAGGGGGCAGGGATCAGCCCCAGCATTTT
>.|TRBV20-1|.|TRBJ2-7|14
CSAPTGLVSYEQYF
TGCAGTGCTCCCACGGGACTGGTCTCCTACGAGCAGTACTTC
>TRBD1|TRBV5-4|few|TRBJ2-7|14
CASSLIRAGGEQYF
TGTGCCAGCAGCTTGATTAGGGCAGGGGGCGAGCAGTACTTC
>TRBD2|TRBV5-1|few|TRBJ2-1|17
CASSVGGREVFHNEQFF
TGCGCCAGCAGCGTGGGAGGGCGGGAGGTTTTCCACAATGAGCAGTTCTTC
>.|TRBV3-1|many|TRBJ1-1|12
CASSHQGNEAFF
TGTGCCAGCAGCCATCAGGGGAATGAAGCTTTCTTT
>.|TRBV20-1|.|TRBJ2-7|12
CSARGSSYEQYF
TGCAGTGCTAGGGGAAGCTCCTACGAGCAGTACTTC
>.|TRBV28|many|TRBJ1-4|13
CASLASSREKLFF
TGTGCCAGTTTGGCCTCCTCGCGGGAAAAACTGTTTTTT
>TRBD1|TRBV5-1|.|TRBJ2-7|16
CASSLALSRGQGEQYF
TGCGCCAGCAGCTTGGCCTTATCCAGGGGGCAAGGCGAGCAGTACTTC
>.|TRBV30|.|TRBJ1-5|14
CAWSTGRGIQPQHF
TGTGCCTGGAGTACGGGACGCGGGATCCAGCCCCAGCATTTT
>.|TRBV2|few|TRBJ1-5|15
CASVTGRNSNQPQHF
TGTGCCAGCGTAACAGGACGGAATAGCAATCAGCCCCAGCATTTT
>TRBD1|TRBV27|.|TRBJ2-7|14
CASSPLGTGYEQYF
TGTGCCAGCAGTCCGTTAGGGACAGGATACGAGCAGTACTTC
>TRBD2|TRBV5-6|many|TRBJ2-7|12
CASSREAYEQYF
TGTGCCAGCAGCCGGGAGGCCTACGAGCAGTACTTC
>.|TRBV15|.|TRBJ2-5|16
CATSRDRGRPLKTQYF
TGTGCCACCAGCAGAGATCGGGGACGGCCTTTGAAGACCCAGTACTTC
>.|TRBV7-6|many|TRBJ1-1|13
CASSFGQATEAFF
TGTGCCAGCAGCTTCGGGCAGGCCACTGAAGCTTTCTTT
>.|TRBV12-3/TRBV12-4|.|TRBJ1-2|12
CASSLAQRRITF
TGTGCCAGCAGTTTAGCCCAGAGACGGATCACCTTC
>.|TRBV5-1|few|TRBJ2-1|15
CASSLDVSSYNEQFF
TGCGCCAGCAGCTTGGATGTCAGCTCCTACAATGAGCAGTTCTTC
>.|TRBV7-3|.|TRBJ2-3|15
CASSPEGYSTDTQYF
TGTGCCAGCAGCCCCGAGGGATATAGCACAGATACGCAGTATTTT
>.|TRBV11-3|.|TRBJ2-5|15
CASSPRPSSGETQYF
TGTGCCAGCAGCCCCCGCCCCTCCAGTGGTGAGACCCAGTACTTC
>.|TRBV28|.|TRBJ2-7|12
CASSFGAYEQYF
TGTGCCAGCAGTTTCGGGGCCTACGAGCAGTACTTC
>.|TRBV20-1|few|TRBJ2-7|13
CSAPLLTSYEQYF
TGCAGTGCTCCTCTTCTCACTTCCTACGAGCAGTACTTC
>TRBD2|TRBV5-1|many|TRBJ2-3|19
CASSLVASGLRMSTDTQYF
TGCGCCAGCAGCTTGGTGGCTAGCGGCTTAAGAATGAGCACAGATACGCAGTATTTT
>.|TRBV12-3/TRBV12-4|.|TRBJ1-1|15
CASSPLQRVNTEAFF
TGTGCCAGCAGTCCTCTTCAAAGAGTGAACACTGAAGCTTTCTTT
>.|TRBV5-5|.|TRBJ1-4|15
CASSLGPSTNEKLFF
TGTGCCAGCAGCTTAGGACCATCAACTAATGAAAAACTGTTTTTT
>TRBD1|TRBV12-3/TRBV12-4|few|TRBJ2-2|15
CASILGQLNTGELFF
TGTGCCAGCATCCTGGGACAGCTGAACACCGGGGAGCTGTTTTTT
>TRBD1|TRBV5-1|few|TRBJ2-7|15
CASSFLGQGNYEQYF
TGCGCCAGCAGCTTCCTAGGACAGGGGAACTACGAGCAGTACTTC
>.|TRBV9|many|TRBJ1-4|14
CASSEQRTNEKLFF
TGTGCCAGCAGCGAACAGAGAACTAATGAAAAACTGTTTTTT
>.|TRBV12-3/TRBV12-4|few|TRBJ2-5|15
CASSLVGSRRETQYF
TGTGCCAGCAGTTTAGTTGGCAGTCGGAGGGAGACCCAGTACTTC
>.|TRBV29-1|many|TRBJ2-5|13
CSVERLFQETQYF
TGCAGCGTTGAAAGACTCTTCCAAGAGACCCAGTACTTC
>TRBD2|TRBV7-8|many|TRBJ2-1|16
CASSQGTSGVYNEQFF
TGTGCCAGCAGCCAGGGGACTAGCGGAGTTTACAATGAGCAGTTCTTC
>.|TRBV29-1|many|TRBJ2-1|11
CSVGKGGEQFF
TGCAGCGTGGGTAAGGGTGGCGAGCAGTTCTTC